One and the same sample provided the 15 T cell receptor beta chains below, sequenced in a study of CD8 T cells in Susac syndrome. Reverse transcription of 0.5 to 1 ug RNA used random hexamers. TCRdb fed the immunoSEQ multiplex PCR reads into MiXCR, producing one record per CDR3 protein. Here the sample spans some 300,000 distinct CDR3 sequences, approximately 89% being singletons. Source material: CD8+ T cells from PBMCs. The receptors come from a human donor with multiple sclerosis.

The V gene is TRBV28, the J gene TRBJ2-5; D remains unclear. The CDR3 spans 15 residues. The germline V gene encodes CDR1 MDHEN and CDR2 SYDVKM. V lost 5 bases to trimming and J lost 1 base, with 14 bases between them. DNA of the CDR3: TGTGCCAGCAGTACAACAACCTACGCCCAAGAGACCCAGTACTTC. It specifies CASSTTTYAQETQYF.

V is TRBV7-2 and J is TRBJ2-1, with 9 bases identical to TRBD2. The CDR3 is made up of 14 amino acids. The trim removed 6 bases at V and 3 bases at J, leaving 3 bases unmatched. CDR1 and CDR2 from the germline V gene are SGHTA and FQGNSA. CDR3 DNA: TGTGCCAGCAGTGAACTAGCGGGCTACAATGAGCAGTTCTTC. Its protein is CASSELAGYNEQFF.

In nucleotides, the CDR3 is TGTGCCAGCAGTTCCGCGGAAGAGACCCAGTACTTC. Its translation is CASSSAEETQYF. The V call is TRBV11-2, the J call TRBJ2-5, with D uncertain. V shed 6 bases and J shed 3 bases, with 8 bases lying between them. Germline loops: CDR1 SGHAT, CDR2 FQNNGV. CDR3 size: 12 residues.

This clonotype showed up just once. The rearrangement uses TRBV27 and TRBJ1-4; TRBD1 aligns across 7 bases. The CDR3 length is 14 residues. Trimming removed 5 bases from V and 8 bases from J; junction bases left unmatched: 8. Germline lookup yields CDR1 MNHEY and CDR2 SMNVEV (reference sequence). The CDR3 loop reads CASSSRTGKEKLFF. The CDR3 DNA sequence: TGTGCCAGCAGTAGCCGGACAGGAAAGGAAAAACTGTTTTTT.

The chain joins TRBV28 to TRBJ2-7; possibly TRBD1 for D (5 bases). The CDR3 extends over 14 amino acids. Germline assignment: CDR1 MDHEN and CDR2 SYDVKM. Trimming left V 6 bases short and J 4 bases short, with 16 bases between. The CDR3 protein is CASRMGEQGYEQYF. In DNA, the CDR3 is TGTGCCAGCAGGATGGGCGAGCAGGGTTACGAGCAGTACTTC.

This rearrangement joins TRBV7-3 to TRBJ2-5; D possibly matches TRBD1 or TRBD2 (5 bases each). Deletions cut 5 bases from V and 1 base from J, with 11 bases between. Germline CDR1 SGHTA, CDR2 FQGTGA. This CDR3 is built from 14 residues. The CDR3 reads CASSPGLVQETQYF. As DNA, the CDR3 is TGTGCCAGCAGCCCGGGGCTAGTCCAAGAGACCCAGTACTTC.

The V call is TRBV11-2, the J call TRBJ2-7; 7 positions match TRBD1. V trimming: 4 bases; J trimming: 5 bases; junction bases outside the gene matches: 8. Germline values: CDR1 SGHAT, CDR2 FQNNGV. This CDR3 comprises 14 residues. Here the CDR3 DNA reads TGTGCCAGCAGCTCCGTCGACAGGGTGCACGAGCAGTACTTC. Translation: CASSSVDRVHEQYF.

V gene TRBV20-1 combines with J gene TRBJ1-1, with D unresolved. Germline assignment: CDR1 DFQATT and CDR2 SNEGSKA (reference sequence). The CDR3 consists of 14 residues. V lost 1 base to trimming and J lost 0 bases, with 9 bases between them. The CDR3 loop reads CSARAVGLNTEAFF. CDR3 in DNA: TGCAGTGCTAGAGCGGTGGGGTTGAACACTGAAGCTTTCTTT.

The chain has TRBV28 and TRBJ2-1; TRBD2 aligns across 13 bases. V gave up 7 bases and J gave up 3 bases; unmatched junction bases: 15. The germline V gene has CDR1 MDHEN and CDR2 SYDVKM. The CDR3 contains 19 residues. This chain's CDR3 is CASTSGGLAGINFYNEQFF. Here the CDR3 DNA reads TGTGCCAGCACCTCGGGGGGACTAGCGGGAATCAACTTCTACAATGAGCAGTTCTTC. The entire variable domain, with the rest obtained from reference TRBV28 and TRBJ2-1, is as follows: DVKVTQSSRYLVKRTGEKVFLECVQDMDHENMFWYRQDPGLGLRLIYFSYDVKMKEKGDIPEGYSVSREKKERFSLILESASTNQTSMYLCASTSGGLAGINFYNEQFFGPGTRLTVL.

The chain is built from TRBV28 and TRBJ1-6; D not certain. The V gene's germline CDR1 is MDHEN and CDR2 SYDVKM. Between the trimmed V and J ends, which lost 3 bases and 7 bases, there was a span of 7 bases. The CDR3 extends over 13 amino acids. The CDR3 DNA reads TGTGCCAGCAGTTTGGAGGCGAATTCACCCCTCCACTTT. Translated, it gives CASSLEANSPLHF.

The chain has TRBV28 and TRBJ2-1, with TRBD2 identical over 10 bases. Germline trimming cut 7 bases from V and 4 bases from J; bases unmatched to any gene: 16. CDR3 size: 18 residues. CDR1 and CDR2 from the germline V gene are MDHEN and SYDVKM. In DNA form, the CDR3 reads TGTGCCAGCATCAACCCATCAAAAGGACTAGCGGATTACAATGAGCAGTTCTTC. This translates into CASINPSKGLADYNEQFF. The variable domain in full, with the rest retrieved from reference TRBV28 and TRBJ2-1, is DVKVTQSSRYLVKRTGEKVFLECVQDMDHENMFWYRQDPGLGLRLIYFSYDVKMKEKGDIPEGYSVSREKKERFSLILESASTNQTSMYLCASINPSKGLADYNEQFFGPGTRLTVL.

V is TRBV28 and J is TRBJ2-3; no clear D gene. This CDR3 has 15 residues. The germline gives CDR1 MDHEN, CDR2 SYDVKM. V lost 1 base and J lost 2, with 10 bases in between. CDR3 nucleotide sequence: TGTGCCAGCAGTTTATTGGGCAGTTACACAGATACGCAGTATTTT. It translates to CASSLLGSYTDTQYF.

The chain couples TRBV28 to TRBJ2-2, with 8 bases matching TRBD2. The germline CDR1 and CDR2 sequences are MDHEN and SYDVKM. The CDR3 totals 17 residues. Trimming at V came to 5 bases and at J to 4 bases, leaving 12 bases not matched to a gene. The CDR3 DNA follows: TGTGCCAGCAGTCTACAGCCCGGGACTAGGGGCACCGGGGAGCTGTTTTTT. This gives the protein CASSLQPGTRGTGELFF.

The chain has TRBV28 and TRBJ1-5; D unresolved. The CDR3 sequence is 11 residues long. The ends were cut back, 3 bases at V and 7 bases at J, with 4 bases in the middle. CDR1 MDHEN and CDR2 SYDVKM come from the germline V gene. This CDR3 reads CASSLEQPQHF. In nucleotides, the CDR3 is TGTGCCAGCAGTTTGGAACAGCCCCAGCATTTT.

The V and J genes are TRBV29-1 and TRBJ2-5; D not resolved. V gave up 1 base and J gave up 8 bases, with 14 bases separating them. The CDR3 spans 13 residues. Looked up from germline, CDR1 is SQVTM and CDR2 is ANQGSEA. The CDR3 region is CSVEAGVGETQYF. Written as DNA, the CDR3 is TGCAGCGTTGAAGCTGGAGTTGGAGAAACCCAGTACTTC.